These T cell receptor beta chains were read from a single sample in a study of T cells in Graves' hyperthyroidism and ophthalmopathy. TCRdb re-analysed the multiplex PCR reads in MiXCR, keeping a single row per CDR3 protein. Of 95,000 to 110,000 distinct CDR3 sequences listed, more than 15% are singletons. The sample was blood. The receptors were sampled from a woman aged 50 to 65 with Graves' hyperthyroidism. CDR3s include the opening cysteine and the closing phenylalanine or tryptophan. A D gene is named only where the DNA matches it firmly. Clone size is not always given. Where it is, it says once, few, many or a class for expanded clones.

j_gene,d_gene,abundance,v_gene,len,CDR3aa,CDR3nt
TRBJ1-6,-,many,TRBV5-1,16,CASSLAGAGRNSPLHF,TGCGCCAGCAGCTTGGCCGGGGCAGGGAGAAATTCACCCCTCCACTTT
TRBJ1-2,-,-,TRBV11-2,15,CASSSSVGQGYGYTF,TGTGCCAGCAGCTCCTCCGTGGGGCAGGGGTATGGCTACACCTTC
TRBJ2-7,-,many,TRBV15,16,CATSRDLGSSSYEQYF,TGTGCCACCAGCAGAGATCTAGGGTCATCGAGCTACGAGCAGTACTTC
TRBJ2-3,-,many,TRBV9,15,CASSVGRPHTDTQYF,TGTGCCAGCAGCGTAGGACGGCCTCACACAGATACGCAGTATTTT
TRBJ2-1,-,few,TRBV12-3/TRBV12-4,13,CASRLGGSGEQFF,TGTGCCAGCAGGTTGGGAGGTAGTGGTGAGCAGTTCTTC
TRBJ2-3,TRBD1,-,TRBV28,17,CASNLPTGTGITDTQYF,TGTGCCAGCAATCTACCCACCGGGACAGGGATCACAGATACGCAGTATTTT
TRBJ2-3,-,many,TRBV5-1,14,CASSLTSGGDTQYF,TGCGCCAGCAGCTTGACGTCAGGGGGGGATACGCAGTATTTT
TRBJ1-5,TRBD1,-,TRBV20-1,17,CSARDPDRGSFSQPQHF,TGCAGTGCTAGAGATCCGGACAGGGGTTCATTCAGTCAGCCCCAGCATTTT
TRBJ2-1,-,many,TRBV27,13,CASSLAVYNEQFF,TGTGCCAGCAGTTTAGCGGTTTACAATGAGCAGTTCTTC
TRBJ2-1,TRBD2,few,TRBV29-1,14,CSATPGLAGAEQFF,TGCAGCGCTACTCCGGGACTAGCGGGAGCTGAGCAGTTCTTC
TRBJ1-4,-,many,TRBV7-6,14,CASSLTQGGEKLFF,TGTGCCAGCAGCTTAACGCAGGGAGGGGAAAAACTGTTTTTT
TRBJ2-7,TRBD1,many,TRBV20-1,12,CSAATGDYEQYF,TGCAGTGCTGCGACAGGGGACTACGAGCAGTACTTC
TRBJ2-3,TRBD2,many,TRBV10-3,15,CAIRASGDLTDTQYF,TGTGCCATCAGGGCTAGCGGGGACCTCACAGATACGCAGTATTTT
TRBJ2-1,-,-,TRBV28,15,CASSTLVGTSNEQFF,TGTGCCAGCAGTACACTAGTAGGTACATCCAATGAGCAGTTCTTC